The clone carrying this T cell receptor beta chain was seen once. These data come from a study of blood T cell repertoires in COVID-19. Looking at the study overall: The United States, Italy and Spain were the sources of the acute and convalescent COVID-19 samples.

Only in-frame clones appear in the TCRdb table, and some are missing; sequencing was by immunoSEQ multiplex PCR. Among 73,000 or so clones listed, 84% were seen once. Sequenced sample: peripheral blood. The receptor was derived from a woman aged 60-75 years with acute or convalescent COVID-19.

The CDR3 DNA is TGTGCCACCAGCGGAGGTAGTAACACAGATACGCAGTATTTT. As protein: CATSGGSNTDTQYF. The chain combines TRBV15 with TRBJ2-3; possible D gene TRBD2, 5 bases. With 5 bases removed from V and 2 bases from J, the gap between germline ends came to 11 bases. This CDR3 has 14 residues. Per germline, CDR1 LNHNV and CDR2 YYDKDF (reference sequence). Full variable domain (remainder filled in from reference TRBV15 and TRBJ2-3): DAMVIQNPRYQVTQFGKPVTLSCSQTLNHNVMYWYQQKSSQAPKLLFHYYDKDFNNEADTPDNFQSRRPNTSFCFLDIRSPGLGDTAMYLCATSGGSNTDTQYFGPGTRLTVL.